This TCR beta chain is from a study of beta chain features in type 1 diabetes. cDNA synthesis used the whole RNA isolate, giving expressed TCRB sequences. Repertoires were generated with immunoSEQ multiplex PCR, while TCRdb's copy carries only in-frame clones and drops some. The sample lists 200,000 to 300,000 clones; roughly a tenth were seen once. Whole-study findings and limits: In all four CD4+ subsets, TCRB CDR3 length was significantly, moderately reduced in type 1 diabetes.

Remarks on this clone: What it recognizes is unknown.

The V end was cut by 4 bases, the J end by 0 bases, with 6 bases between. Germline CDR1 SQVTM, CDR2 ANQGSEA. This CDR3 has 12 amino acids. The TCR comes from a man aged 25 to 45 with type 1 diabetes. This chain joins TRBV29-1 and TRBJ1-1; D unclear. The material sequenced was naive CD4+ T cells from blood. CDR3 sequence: CSVARMNTEAFF. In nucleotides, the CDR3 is TGCAGCGTTGCCAGGATGAACACTGAAGCTTTCTTT.